This TCR beta chain stems from a study of identifying expanded T cells in peripheral blood. Produced via immunoSEQ multiplex PCR; TCRdb's table is partial and in-frame only. The table lists around 82,000 clones, 84% of them singletons. The CDR3 totals 15 residues. Trimming shortened V by 0 bases and J by 5 bases, and 11 bases separated the two germline ends. Germline V gene data show CDR1 as SGHRS and CDR2 as YFSETQ. Sequencing used blood. The source of this sequence is a person between 18 and 70 years old in good health. This chain joins TRBV5-1 and TRBJ2-2; D unresolved. The CDR3 protein is CASSLGPTETGELFF. CDR3 DNA: TGCGCCAGCAGCTTGGGTCCGACCGAAACCGGGGAGCTGTTTTTT.